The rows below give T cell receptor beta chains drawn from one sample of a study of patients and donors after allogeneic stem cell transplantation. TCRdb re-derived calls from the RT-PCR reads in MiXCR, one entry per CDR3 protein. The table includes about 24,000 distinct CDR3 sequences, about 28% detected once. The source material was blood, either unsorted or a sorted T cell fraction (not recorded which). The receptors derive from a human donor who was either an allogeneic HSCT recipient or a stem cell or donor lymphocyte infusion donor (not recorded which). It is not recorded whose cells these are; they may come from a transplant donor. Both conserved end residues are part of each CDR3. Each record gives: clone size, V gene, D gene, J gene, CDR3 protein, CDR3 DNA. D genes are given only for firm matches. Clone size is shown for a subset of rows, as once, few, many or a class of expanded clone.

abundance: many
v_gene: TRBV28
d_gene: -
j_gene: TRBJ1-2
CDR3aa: CASSLAGLSYGYTF
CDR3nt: TGTGCCAGCAGTCTTGCAGGACTCAGCTATGGCTACACCTTC

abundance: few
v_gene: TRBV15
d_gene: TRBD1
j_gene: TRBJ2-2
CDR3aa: CATSTQGAAGELFF
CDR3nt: TGTGCCACCAGCACGCAGGGGGCTGCAGGGGAGCTGTTTTTT

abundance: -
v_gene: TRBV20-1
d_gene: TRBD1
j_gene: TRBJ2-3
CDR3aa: CSARGGRGRADTQYF
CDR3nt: TGCAGTGCTAGGGGGGGCAGGGGGCGCGCAGATACGCAGTATTTT

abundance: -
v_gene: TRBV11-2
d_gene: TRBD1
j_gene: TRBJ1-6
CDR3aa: CASSRTTGGRNSPLHF
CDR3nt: TGTGCCAGCAGCCGCACTACAGGGGGTAGGAATTCACCCCTCCACTTT

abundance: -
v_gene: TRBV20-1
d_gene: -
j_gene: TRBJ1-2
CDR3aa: CRGLGGDDYGYTF
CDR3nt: TGCAGAGGCCTCGGGGGCGACGACTATGGCTACACCTTC

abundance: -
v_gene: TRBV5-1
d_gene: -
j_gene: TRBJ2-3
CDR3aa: CASSLSLRGTDTQYF
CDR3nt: TGCGCCAGCAGCTTGAGCCTTCGGGGCACAGATACGCAGTATTTT

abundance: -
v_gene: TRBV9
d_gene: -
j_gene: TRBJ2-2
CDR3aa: CASSVEVEGGELFF
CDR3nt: TGTGCCAGCAGCGTAGAAGTGGAGGGCGGGGAGCTGTTTTTT

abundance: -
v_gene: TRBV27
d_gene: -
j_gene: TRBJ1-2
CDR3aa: CASSLVPGEDYGYTF
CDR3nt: TGTGCCAGCAGTTTGGTCCCGGGGGAGGACTATGGCTACACCTTC

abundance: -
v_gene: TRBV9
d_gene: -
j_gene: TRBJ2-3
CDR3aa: CASSVGRPTDTQYF
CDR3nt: TGTGCCAGCAGCGTAGGGAGGCCCACAGATACGCAGTATTTT

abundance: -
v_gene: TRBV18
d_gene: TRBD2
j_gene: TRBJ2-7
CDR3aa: CASSPSGGDEQYF
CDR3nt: TGTGCCAGCTCCCCTAGCGGGGGGGACGAGCAGTACTTC

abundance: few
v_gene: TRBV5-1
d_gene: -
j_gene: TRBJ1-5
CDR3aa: CASSLDPGDQPQHF
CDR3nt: TGCGCCAGCAGCTTGGACCCAGGGGATCAGCCCCAGCATTTT

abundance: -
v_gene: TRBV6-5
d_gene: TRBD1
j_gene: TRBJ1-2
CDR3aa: CASSPGTGRGLYGYTF
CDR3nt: TGTGCCAGCAGCCCCGGGACAGGAAGGGGGCTTTATGGCTACACCTTC

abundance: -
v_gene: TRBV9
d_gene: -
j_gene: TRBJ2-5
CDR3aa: CASSPYLEGGVQETQYF
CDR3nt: TGTGCCAGCAGCCCTTACTTGGAGGGTGGGGTTCAAGAGACCCAGTACTTC

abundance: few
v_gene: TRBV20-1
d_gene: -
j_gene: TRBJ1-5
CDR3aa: CSAGQGDQPQHF
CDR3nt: TGCAGTGCTGGGCAAGGGGATCAGCCCCAGCATTTT

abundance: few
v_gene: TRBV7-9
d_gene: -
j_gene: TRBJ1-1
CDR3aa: CASQVGADEAFF
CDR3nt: TGTGCCAGCCAAGTCGGGGCTGATGAAGCTTTCTTT

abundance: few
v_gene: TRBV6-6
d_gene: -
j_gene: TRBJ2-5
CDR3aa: CASSPQVGRETQYF
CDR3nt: TGTGCCAGCAGTCCCCAGGTGGGGCGAGAGACCCAGTACTTC

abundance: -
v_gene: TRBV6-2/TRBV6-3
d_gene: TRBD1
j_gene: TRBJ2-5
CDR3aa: CASSYSGTVRETQYF
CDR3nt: TGTGCCAGCAGTTACTCGGGGACAGTACGAGAGACCCAGTACTTC

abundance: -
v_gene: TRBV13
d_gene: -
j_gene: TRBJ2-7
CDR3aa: CASSLLAPVGEQYF
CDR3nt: TGTGCCAGCAGCTTACTGGCCCCAGTGGGGGAGCAGTACTTC

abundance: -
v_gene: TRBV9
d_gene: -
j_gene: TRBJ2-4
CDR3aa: CASSAAVDRSRNIQYF
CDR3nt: TGTGCCAGCAGCGCCGCTGTAGACAGGTCGAGAAACATTCAGTACTTC

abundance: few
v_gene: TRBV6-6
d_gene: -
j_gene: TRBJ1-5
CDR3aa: CASSQDSNQPQHF
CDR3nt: TGTGCCAGCAGTCAAGATAGCAATCAGCCCCAGCATTTT

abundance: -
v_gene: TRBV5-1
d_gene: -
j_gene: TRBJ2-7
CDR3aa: CASSLGPGDEQYF
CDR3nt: TGCGCCAGCAGCTTGGGACCAGGGGACGAGCAGTACTTC

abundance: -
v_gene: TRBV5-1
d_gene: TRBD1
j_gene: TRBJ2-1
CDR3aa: CASSTNRGQQQFF
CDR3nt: TGCGCCAGCAGCACAAACAGGGGTCAGCAGCAGTTCTTC

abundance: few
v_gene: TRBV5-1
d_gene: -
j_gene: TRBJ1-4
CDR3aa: CASSFTPNEKLFF
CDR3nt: TGCGCCAGCAGCTTTACACCTAATGAAAAACTGTTTTTT

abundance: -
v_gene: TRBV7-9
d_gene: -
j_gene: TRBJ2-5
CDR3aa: CASSSPETQYF
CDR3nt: TGTGCCAGCAGCTCCCCCGAGACCCAGTACTTC

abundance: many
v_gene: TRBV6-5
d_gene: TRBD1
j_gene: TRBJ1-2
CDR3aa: CAIRTGRNYGYTF
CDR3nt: TGTGCCATCCGGACAGGGAGAAACTATGGCTACACCTTC

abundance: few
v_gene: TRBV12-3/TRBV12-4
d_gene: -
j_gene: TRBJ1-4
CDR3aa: CASSVWGLTGPNEKLFF
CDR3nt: TGTGCCAGCAGTGTCTGGGGGCTGACGGGGCCTAATGAAAAACTGTTTTTT

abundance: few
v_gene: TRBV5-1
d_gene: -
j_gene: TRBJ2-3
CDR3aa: CASSLEGFTDTQYF
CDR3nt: TGCGCCAGCAGCTTGGAAGGGTTTACAGATACGCAGTATTTT

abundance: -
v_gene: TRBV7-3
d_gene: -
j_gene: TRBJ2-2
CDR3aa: CASKEGGANTGELFF
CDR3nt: TGTGCCAGCAAAGAGGGGGGCGCGAACACCGGGGAGCTGTTTTTT

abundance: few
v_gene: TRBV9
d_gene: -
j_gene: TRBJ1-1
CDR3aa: CASSVGASDTEAFF
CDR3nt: TGTGCCAGCAGCGTGGGGGCCTCCGACACTGAAGCTTTCTTT

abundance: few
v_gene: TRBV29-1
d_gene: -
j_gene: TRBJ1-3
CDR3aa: CSVVGTASGNTIYF
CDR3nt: TGCAGCGTTGTAGGCACCGCATCTGGAAACACCATATATTTT

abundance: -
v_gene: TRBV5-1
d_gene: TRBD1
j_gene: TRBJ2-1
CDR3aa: CASSPRTGSNEQFF
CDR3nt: TGCGCCAGCAGCCCCCGGACAGGGAGCAATGAGCAGTTCTTC

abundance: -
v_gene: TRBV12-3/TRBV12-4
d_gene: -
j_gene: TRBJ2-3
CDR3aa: CASSAPPDTQYF
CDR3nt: TGTGCCAGCAGCGCCCCGCCAGATACGCAGTATTTT

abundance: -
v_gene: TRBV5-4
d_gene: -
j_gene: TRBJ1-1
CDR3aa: CASSRPFGTEAFF
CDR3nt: TGTGCCAGCAGCCGACCCTTTGGCACTGAAGCTTTCTTT

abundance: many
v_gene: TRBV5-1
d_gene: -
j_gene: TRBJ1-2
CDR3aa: CASSSMSPQYGYTF
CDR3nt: TGCGCCAGCAGCTCGATGTCACCCCAGTATGGCTACACCTTC

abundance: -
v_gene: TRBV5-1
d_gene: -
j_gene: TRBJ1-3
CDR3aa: CASSQGGAGNTIYF
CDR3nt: TGCGCCAGCAGCCAGGGTGGTGCCGGAAACACCATATATTTT

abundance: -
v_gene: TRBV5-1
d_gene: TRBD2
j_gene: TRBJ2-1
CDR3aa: CASSPGLASYNEQFF
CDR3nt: TGCGCCAGCAGCCCGGGACTAGCGAGCTACAATGAGCAGTTCTTC

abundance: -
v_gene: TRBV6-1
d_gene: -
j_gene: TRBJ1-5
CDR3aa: CAAGEAGVQPQHF
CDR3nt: TGTGCCGCAGGGGAGGCAGGGGTCCAGCCCCAGCATTTT

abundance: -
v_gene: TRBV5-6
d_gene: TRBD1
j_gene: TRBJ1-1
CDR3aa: CASSPRTGVGTEAFF
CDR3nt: TGTGCCAGCAGCCCTAGGACAGGGGTGGGCACTGAAGCTTTCTTT

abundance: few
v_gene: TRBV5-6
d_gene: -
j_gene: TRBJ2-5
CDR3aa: CASSFGGETQYF
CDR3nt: TGTGCCAGCAGCTTTGGGGGAGAGACCCAGTACTTC

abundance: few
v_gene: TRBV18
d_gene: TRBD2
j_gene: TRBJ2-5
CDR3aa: CASSGIAGSETQYF
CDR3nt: TGTGCCAGCTCAGGGATAGCGGGGTCGGAGACCCAGTACTTC

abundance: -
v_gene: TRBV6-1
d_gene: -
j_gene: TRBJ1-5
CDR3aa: CASSDSDGPQHF
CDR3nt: TGTGCCAGCAGCGACTCGGATGGGCCCCAGCATTTT

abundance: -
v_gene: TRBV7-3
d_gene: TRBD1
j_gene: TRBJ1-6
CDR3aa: CASSFTGQEDSPLHF
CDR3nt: TGTGCCAGCAGCTTTACGGGACAGGAGGATTCACCCCTCCACTTT

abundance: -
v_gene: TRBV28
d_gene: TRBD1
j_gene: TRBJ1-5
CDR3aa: CASSPPPQGAGMSQPQHF
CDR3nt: TGTGCCAGCAGTCCTCCCCCACAGGGGGCGGGTATGAGTCAGCCCCAGCATTTT

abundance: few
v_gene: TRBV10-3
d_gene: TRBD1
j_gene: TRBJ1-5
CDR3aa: CAISPGTGAIGNQPQHF
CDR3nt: TGTGCCATCAGCCCCGGCACAGGGGCGATTGGCAATCAGCCCCAGCATTTT

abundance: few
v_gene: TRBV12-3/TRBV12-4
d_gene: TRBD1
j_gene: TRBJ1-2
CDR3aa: CASLGTENYGYTF
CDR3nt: TGTGCCAGTCTCGGGACAGAGAACTATGGCTACACCTTC

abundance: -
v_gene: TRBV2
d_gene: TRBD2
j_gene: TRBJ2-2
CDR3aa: CASSKLAGITGELFF
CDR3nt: TGTGCCAGCAGTAAACTAGCGGGGATCACCGGGGAGCTGTTTTTT

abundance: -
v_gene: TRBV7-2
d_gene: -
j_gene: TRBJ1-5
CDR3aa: CASSLNRGGNQPQHF
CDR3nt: TGTGCCAGCAGCTTAAACAGAGGGGGCAATCAGCCCCAGCATTTT

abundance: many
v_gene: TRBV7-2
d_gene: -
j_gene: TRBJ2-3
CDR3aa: CASSFLTREDTQYF
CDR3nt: TGTGCCAGCAGCTTCTTGACCCGGGAAGATACGCAGTATTTT

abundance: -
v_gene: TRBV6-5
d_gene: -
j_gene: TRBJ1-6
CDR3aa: CASSYEVRRGTRTLHF
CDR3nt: TGTGCCAGCAGTTACGAGGTTAGGCGAGGTACCCGAACCCTCCACTTT

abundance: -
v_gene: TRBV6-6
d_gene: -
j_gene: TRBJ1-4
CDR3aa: CASSYRPLEKLFF
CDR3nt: TGTGCCAGCAGTTACCGCCCCCTTGAAAAACTGTTTTTT

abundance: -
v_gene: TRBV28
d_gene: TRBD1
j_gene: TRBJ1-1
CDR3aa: CASSPWTGANTEAFF
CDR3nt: TGTGCCAGCAGCCCCTGGACAGGCGCTAACACTGAAGCTTTCTTT

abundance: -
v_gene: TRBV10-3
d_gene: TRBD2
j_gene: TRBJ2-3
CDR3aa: CAINTNGGGADTQYF
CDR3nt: TGTGCCATCAACACAAACGGGGGGGGAGCAGATACGCAGTATTTT

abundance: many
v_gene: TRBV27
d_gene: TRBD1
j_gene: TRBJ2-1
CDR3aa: CASSFRRDRDNEQFF
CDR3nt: TGTGCCAGCAGTTTCCGACGGGACAGGGACAATGAGCAGTTCTTC

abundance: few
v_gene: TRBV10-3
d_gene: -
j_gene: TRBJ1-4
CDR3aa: CAIRGRVEEKLFF
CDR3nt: TGTGCCATCAGGGGAAGGGTGGAGGAAAAACTGTTTTTT